This is a list of T cell receptor beta chains from one sample in a study of Ad26.COV2.S vaccination and SARS-CoV-2 variants. TCRdb's copy holds only in-frame clones and misses some; the assay was immunoSEQ multiplex PCR. This sample has fewer than 800,000 clones; 70% to 90% occur once, and the top ten carry 1.5%. Sequencing was performed on peripheral blood, taken in a trial of Ad26.COV2.S vaccine versus placebo. The receptors originated from a person aged 18-60 years who received the Ad26.COV2.S COVID-19 vaccine or a placebo. The CDR3 runs from the conserved cysteine through the conserved F or W. Fields, in order: J gene, clone size, V gene, D gene, CDR3 DNA, CDR3 protein. A D gene is named only where the DNA matches it firmly. A clone size is listed for some rows: how often the clone was seen (once, few, many), or a class if it is expanded.

TRBJ2-5 . TRBV14 . TGTGCCAGCAGCCGATCACAGGGTTTTCGGGAGACCCAGTACTTC CASSRSQGFRETQYF
TRBJ1-3 . TRBV30 . TGTGCCTGGAGTGTAGGAGGACGACAGAGACTCTCTGGAAACACCATATATTTT CAWSVGGRQRLSGNTIYF
TRBJ1-1 . TRBV2 . TGTGCCAGCAGTGAGCCGGGTGGGACTGAAGCTTTCTTT CASSEPGGTEAFF
TRBJ2-3 . TRBV29-1 . TGCAGCGTCATAGATACGCAGTATTTT CSVIDTQYF
TRBJ1-5 . TRBV18 . TGTGCCAGCTCACCCATGAGTAGCAATCAGCCCCAGCATTTT CASSPMSSNQPQHF
TRBJ2-3 . TRBV2 TRBD2 TGTGCCAGCACTAGCGGAGCCTCCGTAACAGATACGCAGTATTTT CASTSGASVTDTQYF
TRBJ1-1 . TRBV7-9 . TGTGCCAGCACCCTCGGAAGAATGAACACTGAAGCTTTCTTT CASTLGRMNTEAFF
TRBJ1-3 . TRBV6-5 . TGTGCCAGCGGGGGTTCTGGAAACACCATATATTTT CASGGSGNTIYF
TRBJ2-7 . TRBV4-2 TRBD1 TGTGCCAGCAGCCATATAGGGGACAGTCGCTCCTACGAGCAGTACTTC CASSHIGDSRSYEQYF
TRBJ2-5 . TRBV20-1 TRBD2 TGCAGTGCTAGTGTTAGCGGGACGTCACTCAGGACCCAGTACTTC CSASVSGTSLRTQYF
TRBJ2-4 . TRBV3-1/TRBV3-2 TRBD2 TGTGCCAGCAGCCAAGGACGGGAGGGCGTCGGCATTCAGTACTTC CASSQGREGVGIQYF
TRBJ2-7 . TRBV3-1/TRBV3-2 . TGTGCCAGCAGCTTATTCTCGGTCCTCGGACCGGGTGAGCAGTACTTC CASSLFSVLGPGEQYF
TRBJ2-1 . TRBV15 TRBD1 TGTGCCACCAGCGTCCGACAGGGGTACAATGAGCAGTTCTTC CATSVRQGYNEQFF
TRBJ1-2 . TRBV24-1 TRBD1 TGTGCCACCAGTGACCCGGGACAGGGGAATGGCTACACCTTC CATSDPGQGNGYTF
TRBJ2-7 . TRBV6-4 TRBD2 TGTGCCAGCAGTGACTGGGAGGGCGAGCAGTACTTC CASSDWEGEQYF
TRBJ1-1 . TRBV7-9 . TGTGCCAGCAGCCTGACAGGCGAAGCTTTCTTT CASSLTGEAFF
TRBJ2-7 . TRBV14 TRBD1 TGTGCCAGCAGCCACCACGGGACAGCCGCCTACGAGCAGTACTTC CASSHHGTAAYEQYF
TRBJ1-1 once TRBV7-8 . TGTGCCAGCAGCCCCCTCCCCCCAATTGGGACTGAAGCTTTCTTT CASSPLPPIGTEAFF
TRBJ2-2 . TRBV11-3 . TGTGCCAGCAGCTTGGAGGAGAACACCGGGGAGCTGTTTTTT CASSLEENTGELFF
TRBJ2-7 . TRBV27 TRBD2 TGTGCCAGCAAAGGGACTACCCACTACGAGCAGTACTTC CASKGTTHYEQYF
TRBJ2-3 . TRBV18 . TGTGCCAGCTCACCAATTGGGGCCATAGGAGATACGCAGTATTTT CASSPIGAIGDTQYF
TRBJ2-3 once TRBV24-1 . TGTGCCACCAGTCCCGGGGGAAGTACGCAGTATTTT CATSPGGSTQYF
TRBJ2-2 . TRBV7-8 . TGTGCCAGCAGCGCGACCTCCGGGACAACCACGAACACCGGGGAGCTGTTTTTT CASSATSGTTTNTGELFF
TRBJ1-4 . TRBV12-3/TRBV12-4 . TGTGCCAGCAGTTTAGAAGGGCTGGGGCCCCTTTCTTTT CASSLEGLGPLSF
TRBJ1-2 . TRBV6-5 TRBD1 TGTGCCAGCAGTTTCGGGACAGGGCTTAACTATGGCTACACCTTC CASSFGTGLNYGYTF
TRBJ2-7 . TRBV9 TRBD1 TGTGCCAGCAGCGTAGATACGATCGGGACAGGACTCTCCTACGAGCAGTACTTC CASSVDTIGTGLSYEQYF
TRBJ2-7 once TRBV30 . TGTGCCTGGAATGCGGCAGGGATATACGAGCAGTACTTC CAWNAAGIYEQYF
TRBJ1-1 . TRBV30 TRBD1 TGTGCCTGCCGGGACAGGGCAACTGAAGCTTTCTTT CACRDRATEAFF
TRBJ2-1 . TRBV20-1 TRBD2 TGCAGTGCTAGTTCGGGAACTAGCGTACATGGTGAGCAGTTCTTC CSASSGTSVHGEQFF
TRBJ1-3 . TRBV4-1 . TGCGCCAGCAGCCATATCGGGACGGACGGAAACACCATATATTTT CASSHIGTDGNTIYF
TRBJ2-1 . TRBV5-1 . TGCGCCAGCAGGGAGGACAGCTACTCCTACAATGAGCAGTTCTTC CASREDSYSYNEQFF
TRBJ1-5 . TRBV19 TRBD1 TGTGCCAGTAGTCCGACAGGGCCCACCAATCAGCCCCAGCATTTT CASSPTGPTNQPQHF
TRBJ1-2 . TRBV2 . TGTGCCAGCAGTGAAGCGCTGACAAGAGGCTACACCTTC CASSEALTRGYTF
TRBJ1-1 . TRBV27 . TGTGCCAGCAGCACCAACACAGTGAACACTGAAGCTTTCTTT CASSTNTVNTEAFF
TRBJ2-4 . TRBV4-3 TRBD1 TGCGCCAGCAGCCAGGACAGGGGCATTCAGTACTTC CASSQDRGIQYF
TRBJ1-5 . TRBV7-9 . TGTGCCAGCAGCTTCGGGTCCGGAGGCAATCAGCCCCAGCATTTT CASSFGSGGNQPQHF
TRBJ1-3 . TRBV18 . TGTGCCAGCTCACCTCAGAGGGGCTCTGGAAACACCATATATTTT CASSPQRGSGNTIYF
TRBJ2-7 . TRBV5-1 . TGCGCCAGCAGCTTCCAGGGGATCTCCTACGAGCAGTACTTC CASSFQGISYEQYF
TRBJ1-3 . TRBV15 . TGTGCCACCAGGGGCAGGGCGTCTGGAAACACCATATATTTT CATRGRASGNTIYF
TRBJ1-1 . TRBV19 TRBD1 TGTGCCAGTAGTCTCCGGACAGGGGGCAGGAACACTGAAGCTTTCTTT CASSLRTGGRNTEAFF
TRBJ1-6 . TRBV6-6 TRBD1 TGTGCCAGCAGTCCCGGGACAGGGGTCCCATATAGGAATTCACCCCTCCACTTT CASSPGTGVPYRNSPLHF
TRBJ2-3 . TRBV12-5 . TGTGCTAGTGGTAAGACTAGTAGATCAGATACGCAGTATTTT CASGKTSRSDTQYF
TRBJ1-2 . TRBV6-5 . TGTGCCAGCAGCCCGGGGGCGCTAGGTTATGGCTACACCTTC CASSPGALGYGYTF
TRBJ2-7 . TRBV20-1 . TGCAGTGCTAGTCCGTCGTTACAGGGTAATCCCTACGAGCAGTACTTC CSASPSLQGNPYEQYF
TRBJ2-2 . TRBV5-4 . TGTGCCAGCAGCCTAAGCAGGGACGGGGAGCTGTTTTTT CASSLSRDGELFF
TRBJ1-4 once TRBV18 . TGTGCCAGCTCACCACAAGGACCTAATGAAAAACTGTTTTTT CASSPQGPNEKLFF